The present TCR beta chain was sequenced within a study of graft-versus-host responses after intestinal transplantation (dated by TCRdb to the early 2020s). Regarding the complete study: The transplants that recipients received were multivisceral, liver-intestinal, or isolated intestinal. Every recipient was given anti-thymocyte globulin induction, followed by 2 to 3 years of maintenance tacrolimus and steroids. Bulk TCR-beta CDR3 sequencing was used to track graft-versus-host and host-versus-graft alloreactive T cell clones in the graft, circulation and bone marrow after intestinal transplantation. Alloreactive clones were identified by sequencing pre-transplant mixed lymphocyte reaction products and comparing them with unstimulated pre-transplant donor and recipient T cells. The cohort enrolled 24 intestinal transplant recipients including one retransplant, and a few patients lacking pretransplant specimens were excluded. Donor T cell macrochimerism was defined as a peak of at least 4% donor T cells among recipient peripheral blood mononuclear cells. Rather than going through the commercial service, samples from three later patients were sequenced in-house on an Illumina MiSeq and processed with MiXCR.

This specimen's time point label, per the study, means: cells obtained before transplantation from donor or recipient. CD3+CD4+ and CD3+CD8+ populations were FACS-sorted from unstimulated pre-transplant donor and recipient cells taken from spleen or lymph nodes. Overall study results and their limits: Early after transplant, peak levels of circulating GvH clones were found to be associated with declines in HvG clones. Conclusions were limited by the relatively low number and heterogeneity of intestinal transplant patients. GvH clones were found in recipient bone marrow, and some of the GvH clones appeared earlier in ileal mucosa or blood, which is consistent with an intestinal mucosal origin. In the allografts of patients with donor T cell macrochimerism, GvH to HvG T cell clonal ratios were high.

Preparation of the library involved the immunoSEQ multiplex PCR assay. For most patients, genomic DNA was isolated with the Qiagen DNeasy Blood and Tissue Kit and sent frozen to Adaptive Biotechnologies for TCR sequencing. Adaptive Biotechnologies carried out high-throughput TCR-beta CDR3 sequencing of genomic DNA for most patients. The published analysis was carried out like this. Adaptive's ImmunoSEQ software was the source of the TCR sequencing data for fewer than 20 patients, while a few other patients were processed with MiXCR and VDJtools. To correct CD4 versus CD8 sorting errors, sequences present in both subsets at a frequency ratio below 5:1 were removed. Because the origin of CDR3 nucleotide sequences shared between donor and recipient could not be assigned, those sequences were removed. To be classed as alloreactive, a clone needed at least 2-fold expansion over unstimulated cells and a minimum CFSE-low frequency of 0.002% (template counts) or 0.001% (read counts). Mappable clones were those detected in sequenced pre-transplant spleen, lymph node, or MLR CFSE-low populations of the donor or recipient. The cumulative frequency of alloreactive clones was calculated as a percentage of all sequences, weighted by copy number. TCRdb mirrors the immuneACCESS table, restricted to in-frame sequences. Some clones are absent from its copies; in checked studies, under half trace to an unresolved V gene, and the reason for the others is unknown. V and J calls and clone size come straight from that table; D and trimming were deduced from the DNA. The sample records some 130,000 clones, approximately 95% of which are singletons. The ten largest clones take up around 0.12% of the sample.

This clone showed up just once. No antigen is known for it. No per-base quality is available; no much larger clone lies one base away. The TCR sequence derives from a human donor who received an intestinal transplant. Source: unstimulated CD4+ T cells sorted from spleen or lymph node cells, taken before intestinal transplant.

Here is the DNA: TGTGCCAGCAGTTTATTAAGCGGGGGGCTCAGCACTGAAGCTTTCTTT. Its protein product is CASSLLSGGLSTEAFF. The rearranged segments are TRBV27 and TRBJ1-1; TRBD1 might be the D gene, on 6 matching bases. Measured from the cysteine to the phenylalanine, the CDR3 is 16 residues long. Solely the CDR3 DNA is kept, with 48 bases framed from the first base. V is clipped by 1 base and J by 4 bases, and the sequence between their germline boundaries is 16 bases long. Sequences MNHEY (CDR1) and SMNVEV (CDR2) are obtained from the germline V gene (reference sequence).